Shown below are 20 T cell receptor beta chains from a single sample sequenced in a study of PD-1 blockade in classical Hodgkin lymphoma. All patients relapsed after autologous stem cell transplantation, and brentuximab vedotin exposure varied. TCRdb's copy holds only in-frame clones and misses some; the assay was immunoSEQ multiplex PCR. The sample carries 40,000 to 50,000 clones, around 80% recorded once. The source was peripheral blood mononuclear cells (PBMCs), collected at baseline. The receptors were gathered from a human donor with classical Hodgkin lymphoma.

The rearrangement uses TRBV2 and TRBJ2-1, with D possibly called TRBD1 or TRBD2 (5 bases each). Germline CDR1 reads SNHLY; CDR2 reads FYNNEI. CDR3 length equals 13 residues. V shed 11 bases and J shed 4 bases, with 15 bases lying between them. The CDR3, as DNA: TGTGCCGAGGGACCGAAGGATTACAATGAGCAGTTCTTC. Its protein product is CAEGPKDYNEQFF.

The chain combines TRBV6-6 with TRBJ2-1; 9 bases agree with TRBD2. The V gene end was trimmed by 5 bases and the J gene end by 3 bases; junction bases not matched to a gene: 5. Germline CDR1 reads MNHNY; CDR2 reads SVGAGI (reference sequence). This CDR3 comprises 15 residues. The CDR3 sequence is CASSHSGGHYNEQFF. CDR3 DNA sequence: TGTGCCAGCAGTCATAGCGGGGGCCACTACAATGAGCAGTTCTTC.

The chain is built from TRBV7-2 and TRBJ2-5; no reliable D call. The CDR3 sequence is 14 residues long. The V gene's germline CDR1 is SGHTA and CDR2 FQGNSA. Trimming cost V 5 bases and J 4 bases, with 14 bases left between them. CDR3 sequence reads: CASSPLLLRETQYF. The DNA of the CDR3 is TGTGCCAGCAGCCCCCTCCTTCTCCGAGAGACCCAGTACTTC.

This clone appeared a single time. The CDR3 DNA reads TGTGCCAGCAAGTGGGCAGGAGGGGAGACCCAGTACTTC. It specifies CASKWAGGETQYF. The gene calls are TRBV2 and TRBJ2-5, with TRBD2 as a possible D gene (6 bases). The CDR3 has 13 residues. The germline CDR1 and CDR2 sequences are SNHLY and FYNNEI. V was trimmed by 7 bases and J by 5 bases, leaving 14 bases between them.

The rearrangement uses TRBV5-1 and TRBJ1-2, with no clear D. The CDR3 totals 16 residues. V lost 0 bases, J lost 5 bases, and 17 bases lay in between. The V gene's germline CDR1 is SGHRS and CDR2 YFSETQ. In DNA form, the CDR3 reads TGCGCCAGCAGCTTGGGACTCGACATCCTGGGATATGGCTACACCTTC. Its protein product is CASSLGLDILGYGYTF.

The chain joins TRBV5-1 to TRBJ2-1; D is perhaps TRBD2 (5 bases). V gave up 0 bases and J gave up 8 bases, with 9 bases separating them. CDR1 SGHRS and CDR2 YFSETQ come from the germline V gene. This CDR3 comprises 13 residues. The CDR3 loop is CASSLAISDEQFF. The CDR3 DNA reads TGCGCCAGCAGCTTGGCCATTAGCGATGAGCAGTTCTTC.

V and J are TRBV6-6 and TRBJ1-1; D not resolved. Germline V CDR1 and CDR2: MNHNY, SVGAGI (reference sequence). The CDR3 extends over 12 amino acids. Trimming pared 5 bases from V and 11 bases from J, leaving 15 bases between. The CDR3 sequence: CASSNPRVGAFF. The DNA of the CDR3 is TGTGCCAGCAGTAACCCCCGGGTGGGGGCTTTCTTT.

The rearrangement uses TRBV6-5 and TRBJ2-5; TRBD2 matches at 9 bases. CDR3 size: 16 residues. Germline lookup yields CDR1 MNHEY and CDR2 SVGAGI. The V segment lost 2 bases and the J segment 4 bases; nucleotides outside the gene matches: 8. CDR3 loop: CASSYLLAGEIETQYF. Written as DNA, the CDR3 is TGTGCCAGCAGTTACCTGTTAGCGGGGGAAATAGAGACCCAGTACTTC.

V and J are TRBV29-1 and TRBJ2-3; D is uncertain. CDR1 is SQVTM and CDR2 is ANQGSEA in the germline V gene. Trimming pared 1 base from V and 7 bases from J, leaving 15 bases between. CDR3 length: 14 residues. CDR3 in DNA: TGCAGCGTTGAAGGAATTGACTCTTCTCATACGCAGTATTTT. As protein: CSVEGIDSSHTQYF.

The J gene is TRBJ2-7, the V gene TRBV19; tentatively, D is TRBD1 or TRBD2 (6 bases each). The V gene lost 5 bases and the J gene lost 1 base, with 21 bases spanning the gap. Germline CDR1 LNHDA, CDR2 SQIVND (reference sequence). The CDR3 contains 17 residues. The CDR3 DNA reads TGTGCCAGTAGTCCAGGAACCGGGGGCGCGTTGTCCTACGAGCAGTACTTC. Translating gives CASSPGTGGALSYEQYF.

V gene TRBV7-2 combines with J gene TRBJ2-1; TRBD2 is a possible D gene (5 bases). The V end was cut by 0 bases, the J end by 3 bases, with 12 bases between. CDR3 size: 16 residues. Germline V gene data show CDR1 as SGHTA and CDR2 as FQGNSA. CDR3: CASSLASTMLYNEQFF. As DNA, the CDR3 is TGTGCCAGCAGCTTAGCCTCGACTATGCTCTACAATGAGCAGTTCTTC.

The CDR3 DNA follows: TGTGCCAGCAGCTTGGGACCAGGAGACTCTGGAAACACCATATATTTT. It specifies CASSLGPGDSGNTIYF. The chain carries TRBV11-1 and TRBJ1-3, with D possibly matching TRBD1 (5 bases). The CDR3 length is 16 residues. Trimming pared 3 bases from V and 0 bases from J, leaving 12 bases between. Germline CDR1 SGHAT, CDR2 FQDESV (reference sequence).

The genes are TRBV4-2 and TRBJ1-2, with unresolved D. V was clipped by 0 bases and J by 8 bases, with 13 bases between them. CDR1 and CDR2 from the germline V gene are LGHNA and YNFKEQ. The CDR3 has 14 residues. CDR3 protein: CASSQDLRTPGYTF. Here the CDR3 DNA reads TGTGCCAGCAGCCAAGATCTGAGGACCCCCGGCTACACCTTC.

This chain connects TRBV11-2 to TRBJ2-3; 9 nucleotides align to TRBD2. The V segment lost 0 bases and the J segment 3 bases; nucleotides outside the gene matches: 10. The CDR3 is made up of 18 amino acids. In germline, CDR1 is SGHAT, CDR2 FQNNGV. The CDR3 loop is CASSLDRPHSGGTDTQYF. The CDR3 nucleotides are TGTGCCAGCAGCTTAGATCGGCCTCACAGCGGGGGGACAGATACGCAGTATTTT.

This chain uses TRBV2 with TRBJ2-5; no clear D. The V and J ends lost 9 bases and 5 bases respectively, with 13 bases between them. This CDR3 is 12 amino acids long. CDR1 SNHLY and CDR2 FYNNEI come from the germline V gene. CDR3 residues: CASIQEIETQYF. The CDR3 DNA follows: TGTGCCAGTATCCAGGAGATCGAGACCCAGTACTTC. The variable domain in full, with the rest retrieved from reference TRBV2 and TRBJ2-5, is EPEVTQTPSHQVTQMGQEVILRCVPISNHLYFYWYRQILGQKVEFLVSFYNNEISEKSEIFDDQFSVERPDGSNFTLKIRSTKLEDSAMYFCASIQEIETQYFGPGTRLLVL.

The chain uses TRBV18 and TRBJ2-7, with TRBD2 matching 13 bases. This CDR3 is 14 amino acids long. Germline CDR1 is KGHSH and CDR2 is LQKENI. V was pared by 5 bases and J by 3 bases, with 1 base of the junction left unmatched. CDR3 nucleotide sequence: TGTGCCAGCTCAGGACTAGCGGGAGACTACGAGCAGTACTTC. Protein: CASSGLAGDYEQYF.

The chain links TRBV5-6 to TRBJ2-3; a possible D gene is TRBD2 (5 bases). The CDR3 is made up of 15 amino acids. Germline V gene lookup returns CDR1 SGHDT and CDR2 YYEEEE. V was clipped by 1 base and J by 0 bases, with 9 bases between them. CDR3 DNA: TGTGCCAGCAGCTTGTGGGGAGCTAGCACAGATACGCAGTATTTT. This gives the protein CASSLWGASTDTQYF.

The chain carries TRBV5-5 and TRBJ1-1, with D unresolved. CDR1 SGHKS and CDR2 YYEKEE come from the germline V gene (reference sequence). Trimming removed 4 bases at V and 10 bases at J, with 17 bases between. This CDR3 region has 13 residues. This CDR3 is CASSTDWESGAFF. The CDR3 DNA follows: TGTGCCAGCAGCACAGATTGGGAGTCAGGAGCTTTCTTT.

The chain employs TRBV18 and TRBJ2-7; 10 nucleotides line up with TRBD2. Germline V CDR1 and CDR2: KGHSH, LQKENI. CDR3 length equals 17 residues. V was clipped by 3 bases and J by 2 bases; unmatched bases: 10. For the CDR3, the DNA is TGTGCCAGCTCACCCCGAGCGGGGGGGGTTTCGGCCTACGAGCAGTACTTC. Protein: CASSPRAGGVSAYEQYF.

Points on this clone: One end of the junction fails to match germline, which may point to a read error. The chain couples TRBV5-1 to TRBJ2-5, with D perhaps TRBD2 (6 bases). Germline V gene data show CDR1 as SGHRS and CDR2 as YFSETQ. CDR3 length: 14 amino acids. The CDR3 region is CASSLGLEQETQYF. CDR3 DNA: TGCGCCAGCAGTTTGGGACTGGAACAAGAGACCCAGTACTTC.